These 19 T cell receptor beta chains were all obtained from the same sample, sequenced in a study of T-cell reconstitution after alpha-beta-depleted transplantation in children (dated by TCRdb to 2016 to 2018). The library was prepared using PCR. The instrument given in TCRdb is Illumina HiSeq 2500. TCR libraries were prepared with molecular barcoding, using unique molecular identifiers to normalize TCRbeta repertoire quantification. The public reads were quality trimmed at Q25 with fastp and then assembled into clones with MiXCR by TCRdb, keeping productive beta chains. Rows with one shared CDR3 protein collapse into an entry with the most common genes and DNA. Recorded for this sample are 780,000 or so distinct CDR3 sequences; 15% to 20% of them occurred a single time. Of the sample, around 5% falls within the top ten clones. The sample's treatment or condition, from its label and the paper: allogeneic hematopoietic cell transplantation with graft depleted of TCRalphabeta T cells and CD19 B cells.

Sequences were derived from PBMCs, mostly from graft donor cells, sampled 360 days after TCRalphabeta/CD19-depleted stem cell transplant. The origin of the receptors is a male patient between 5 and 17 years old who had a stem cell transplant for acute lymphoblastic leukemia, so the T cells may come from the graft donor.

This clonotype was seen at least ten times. In DNA form, the CDR3 reads TGTGCCACCAGTGATTTGCTTCAGGGAGAGGGGGACACCGGGGAGCTGTTTTTT. Translating it yields CATSDLLQGEGDTGELFF. The rearrangement joins TRBV24-1 to TRBJ2-2; the D gene is possibly TRBD1 (6 bases). The CDR3 has 18 residues. From germline, CDR1 is KGHDR and CDR2 SFDVKD. Trimming cost V 0 bases and J 3 bases, with 16 bases left between them.

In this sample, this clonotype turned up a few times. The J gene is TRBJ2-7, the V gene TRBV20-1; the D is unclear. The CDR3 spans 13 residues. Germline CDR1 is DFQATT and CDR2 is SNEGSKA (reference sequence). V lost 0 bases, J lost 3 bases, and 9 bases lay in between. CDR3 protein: CSAREGKDYEQYF. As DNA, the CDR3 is TGCAGTGCTAGAGAGGGGAAGGACTACGAGCAGTACTTC.

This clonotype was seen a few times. The CDR3 coding sequence is TGTGCCAGCAGTCCTCCGGGACTAGCGGGAGGAGGCGTGGAGACCCAGTACTTC. This codes for CASSPPGLAGGGVETQYF. The chain uses TRBV3-1 and TRBJ2-5, with TRBD2 matching 15 bases. The trim removed 6 bases at V and 5 bases at J, leaving 13 bases unmatched. Germline CDR1 LGHDT, CDR2 YNNKEL (reference sequence). The CDR3 totals 18 residues.

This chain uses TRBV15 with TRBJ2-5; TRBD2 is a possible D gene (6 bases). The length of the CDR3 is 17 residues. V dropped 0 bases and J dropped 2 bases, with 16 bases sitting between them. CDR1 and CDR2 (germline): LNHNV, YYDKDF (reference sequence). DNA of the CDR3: TGTGCCACCAGCAGAGAGATTCCCAGCGGGCATCAAGAGACCCAGTACTTC. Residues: CATSREIPSGHQETQYF.

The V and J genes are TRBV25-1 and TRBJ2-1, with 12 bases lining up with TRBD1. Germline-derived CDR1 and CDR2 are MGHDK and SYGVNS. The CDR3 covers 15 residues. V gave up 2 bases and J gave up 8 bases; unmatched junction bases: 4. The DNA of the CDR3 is TGTGCCAGCAGTGAACCCGGGACAGGGGGCCATGAGCAGTTCTTC. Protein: CASSEPGTGGHEQFF.

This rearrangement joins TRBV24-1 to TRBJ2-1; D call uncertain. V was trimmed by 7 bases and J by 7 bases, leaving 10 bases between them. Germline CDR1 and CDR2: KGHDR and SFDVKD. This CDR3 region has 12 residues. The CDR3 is CATRYGSNEQFF. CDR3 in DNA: TGTGCCACCAGGTACGGCTCGAATGAGCAGTTCTTC.

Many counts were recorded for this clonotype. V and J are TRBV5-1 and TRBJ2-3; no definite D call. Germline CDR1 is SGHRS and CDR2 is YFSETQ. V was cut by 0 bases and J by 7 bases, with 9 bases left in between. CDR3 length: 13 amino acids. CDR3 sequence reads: CASSLAARNTQYF. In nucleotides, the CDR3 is TGCGCCAGCAGCTTGGCAGCGCGAAATACGCAGTATTTT. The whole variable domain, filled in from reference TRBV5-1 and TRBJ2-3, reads KAGVTQTPRYLIKTRGQQVTLSCSPISGHRSVSWYQQTPGQGLQFLFEYFSETQRNKGNFPGRFSGRQFSNSRSEMNVSTLELGDSALYLCASSLAARNTQYFGPGTRLTVL.

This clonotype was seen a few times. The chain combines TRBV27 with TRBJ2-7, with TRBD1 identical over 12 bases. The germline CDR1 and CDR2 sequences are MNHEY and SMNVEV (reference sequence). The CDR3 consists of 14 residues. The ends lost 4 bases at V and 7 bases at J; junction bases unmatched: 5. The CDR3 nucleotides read TGTGCCAGCAGTTGGGGACAGGGGGCCTGGGAGCAGTACTTC. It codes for CASSWGQGAWEQYF.

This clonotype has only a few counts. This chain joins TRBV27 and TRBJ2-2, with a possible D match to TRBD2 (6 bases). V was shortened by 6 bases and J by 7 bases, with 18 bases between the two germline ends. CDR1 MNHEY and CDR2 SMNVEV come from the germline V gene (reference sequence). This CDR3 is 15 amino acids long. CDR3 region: CASSLSRGTFGELFF. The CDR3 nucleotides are TGTGCCAGCAGCCTTAGCCGCGGGACGTTCGGGGAGCTGTTTTTT.

DNA for the CDR3: TGTGCCAGCAGTGAGTCTAGCGGCTCCTACAATGAGCAGTTCTTC. It specifies CASSESSGSYNEQFF. This chain links TRBV2 with TRBJ2-1, with 7 nucleotides matching TRBD2. The V segment lost 3 bases and the J segment 0 bases; nucleotides outside the gene matches: 2. The CDR3 loop spans 15 amino acids. Per germline, CDR1 SNHLY and CDR2 FYNNEI.

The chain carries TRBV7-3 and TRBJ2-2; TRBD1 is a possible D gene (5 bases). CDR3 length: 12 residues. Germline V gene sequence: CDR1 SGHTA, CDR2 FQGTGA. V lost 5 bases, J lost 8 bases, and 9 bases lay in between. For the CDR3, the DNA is TGTGCCAGCAGCCAGGGATATGGGGAGCTGTTTTTT. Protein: CASSQGYGELFF.

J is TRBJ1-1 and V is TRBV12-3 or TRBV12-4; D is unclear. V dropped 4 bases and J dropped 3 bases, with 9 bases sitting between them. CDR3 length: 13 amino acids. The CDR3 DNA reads TGTGCCAGCAGTTCCCAGGTTTACACTGAAGCTTTCTTT. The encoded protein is CASSSQVYTEAFF.

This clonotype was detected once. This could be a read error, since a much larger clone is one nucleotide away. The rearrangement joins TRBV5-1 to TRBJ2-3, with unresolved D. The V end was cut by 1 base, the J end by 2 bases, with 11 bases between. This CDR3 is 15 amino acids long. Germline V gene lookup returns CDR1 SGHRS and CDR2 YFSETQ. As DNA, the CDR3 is TGCGCCAGCAGCTTGTTCAGAGGAACCACAGATACGCAGTATTTT. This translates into CASSLFRGTTDTQYF.

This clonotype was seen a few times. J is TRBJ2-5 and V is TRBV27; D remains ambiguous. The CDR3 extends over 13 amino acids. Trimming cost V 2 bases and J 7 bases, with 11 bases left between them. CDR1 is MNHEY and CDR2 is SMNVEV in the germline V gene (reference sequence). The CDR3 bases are TGTGCCAGCAGTTTAAACCGCCTAGGGACCCAGTACTTC. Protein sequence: CASSLNRLGTQYF.

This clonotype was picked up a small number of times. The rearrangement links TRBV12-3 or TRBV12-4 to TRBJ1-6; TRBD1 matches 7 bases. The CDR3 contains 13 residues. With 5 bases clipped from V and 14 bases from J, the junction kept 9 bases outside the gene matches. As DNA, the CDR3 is TGTGCCAGCAGTACCGGGACAGCCCGGTCCCTCCACTTT. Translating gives CASSTGTARSLHF.

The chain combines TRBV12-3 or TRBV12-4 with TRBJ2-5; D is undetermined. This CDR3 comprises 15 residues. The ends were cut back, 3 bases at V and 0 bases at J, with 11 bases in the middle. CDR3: CASSFAGPYQETQYF. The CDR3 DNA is TGTGCCAGCAGTTTTGCCGGCCCGTACCAAGAGACCCAGTACTTC.

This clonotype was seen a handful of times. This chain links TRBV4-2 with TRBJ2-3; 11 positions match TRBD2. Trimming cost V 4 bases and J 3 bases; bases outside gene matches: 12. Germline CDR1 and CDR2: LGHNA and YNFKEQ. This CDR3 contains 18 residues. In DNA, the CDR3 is TGTGCCAGCAGCCCACCTGGCCCACTAGCGGGAGTAACAGATACGCAGTATTTT. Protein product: CASSPPGPLAGVTDTQYF.

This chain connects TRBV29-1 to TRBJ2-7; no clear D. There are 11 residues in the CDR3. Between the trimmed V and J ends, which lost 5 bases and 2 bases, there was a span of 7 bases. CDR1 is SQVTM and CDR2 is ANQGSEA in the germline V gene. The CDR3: CSVSDPYEQYF. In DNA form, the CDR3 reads TGCAGCGTTTCAGACCCCTACGAGCAGTACTTC.

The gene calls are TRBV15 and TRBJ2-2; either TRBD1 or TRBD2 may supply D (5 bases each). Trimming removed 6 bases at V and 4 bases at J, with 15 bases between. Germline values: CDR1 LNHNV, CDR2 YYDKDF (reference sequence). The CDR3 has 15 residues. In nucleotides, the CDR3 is TGTGCCACCAGAATTACGACGGGGACCACCGGGGAGCTGTTTTTT. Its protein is CATRITTGTTGELFF.